This T cell receptor (beta chain) was retrieved from a study of Ad26.COV2.S vaccination and SARS-CoV-2 variants. Treatment given: roughly 18 received Ad26.COV2.S at low or high dose, single or two shots; about five received placebo; per-sample allocation not given. Samples were taken on day 63 after the first vaccine or placebo injection. Clones were read by immunoSEQ multiplex PCR, and TCRdb kept only the in-frame ones, dropping some. This table has 450,000 to 550,000 clones, 89% appearing once. This CDR3 spans 15 amino acids. V was shortened by 5 bases and J by 0 bases, with 10 bases between the two germline ends. CDR1 is LNHDA, CDR2 SQIVND, per germline (reference sequence). This clone has a handful of counts.

The genes are TRBV19 and TRBJ1-4, with D possibly TRBD1 on 5 matching bases. The source of this sequence is a person aged 18-65 years who received the Ad26.COV2.S COVID-19 vaccine or a placebo. The starting material was peripheral blood, obtained in a trial of Ad26.COV2.S vaccine versus placebo. The CDR3 sequence: CASSDRGATNEKLFF. CDR3 nucleotides: TGTGCCAGTAGTGATAGGGGCGCAACTAATGAAAAACTGTTTTTT.